This entry describes one T cell receptor beta chain. In the study's own analysis: For nucleated cells, counts were estimated from reference gene primer amplification. Here immunoSEQ multiplex PCR was the method, and the copy in TCRdb shows in-frame clones only, minus some. The V and J calls and the clone size are those of that table, but D and trimming were determined from the DNA. The sample has about 88,000 clones, roughly 84% seen once. This sample is drawn from a study of blood T cell repertoires in COVID-19. Study as a whole: COVID-19 samples, acute and convalescent, were from the United States, Italy and Spain. Sources were T cells, B-cell-depleted T cells, or PBMCs; the material itself was cDNA or gDNA.

The ends lost 0 bases at V and 10 bases at J; junction bases unmatched: 10. Per germline, CDR1 LNHNV and CDR2 YYDKDF (reference sequence). The CDR3 covers 16 residues. The J gene is TRBJ2-1, the V gene TRBV15, with TRBD2 matching over 9 bases. The TCR was taken from a woman aged 70-85 years with acute or convalescent COVID-19. The sample comprised peripheral blood. The CDR3 sequence is CATSRDRGRAVREQFF. The CDR3 DNA is TGTGCCACCAGCAGAGATCGCGGGAGGGCCGTCCGGGAGCAGTTCTTC.